Following are 5 T cell receptor beta chains from one sample sequenced in a study of cytomegalovirus exposure and HLA in healthy donors. Both 60 Vbeta primers and 13 Jbeta primers went into the PCR. This table comes from immunoSEQ multiplex PCR, and its TCRdb copy is limited to in-frame clones, with some not included. The sample has 75,000 to 90,000 clones, 70% to 85% seen once. The sequencing sample was made of PBMCs. The receptors here all came from a man aged 25 to 40 in good health and CMV-seropositive.

This clone came up a few times. The chain couples TRBV27 to TRBJ2-2; D not resolved. From germline, CDR1 is MNHEY and CDR2 SMNVEV (reference sequence). Between the trimmed V and J ends, which lost 5 bases and 2 bases, there was a span of 9 bases. The CDR3 spans 14 residues. This chain's CDR3 is CASSPPTNTGELFF. The CDR3, as DNA: TGTGCCAGCAGTCCCCCTACTAACACCGGGGAGCTGTTTTTT.

The chain is built from TRBV6-6 and TRBJ1-3; D uncertain. Trimming left V 4 bases short and J 4 bases short, with 5 bases between. The CDR3 runs 12 residues. The germline V gene encodes CDR1 MNHNY and CDR2 SVGAGI (reference sequence). This CDR3 is CASSWEGNTIYF. The CDR3 nucleotides read TGTGCCAGCAGTTGGGAGGGAAACACCATATATTTT.

This chain links TRBV13 with TRBJ2-3; no firm D call. Trimming pared 7 bases from V and 6 bases from J, leaving 11 bases between. The CDR3 loop spans 12 amino acids. CDR1 PRHDT and CDR2 FYEKMQ come from the germline V gene (reference sequence). The CDR3 bases are TGTGCCAGCATGAAGCTTGTCGATACGCAGTATTTT. Translation: CASMKLVDTQYF.

The gene calls are TRBV5-4 and TRBJ2-5, with D perhaps matching TRBD2 (6 bases). Trimming took 0 bases from V and 3 from J, leaving 12 bases between them. The germline gives CDR1 SGHNT, CDR2 YYREEE (reference sequence). This CDR3 is built from 15 residues. CDR3 residues: CASSLVGAGEETQYF. The CDR3 DNA follows: TGTGCCAGCAGCTTGGTGGGAGCGGGCGAAGAGACCCAGTACTTC.

The chain links TRBV28 to TRBJ2-3, with 11 bases fitting TRBD1. The CDR3 has 17 residues. Germline V gene sequence: CDR1 MDHEN, CDR2 SYDVKM. V lost 5 bases and J lost 4; bases outside the gene matches: 11. In DNA, the CDR3 is TGTGCCAGCAGTCCAACCAGGACAGGGGGCGCCGCAGATACGCAGTATTTT. Translation gives CASSPTRTGGAADTQYF.